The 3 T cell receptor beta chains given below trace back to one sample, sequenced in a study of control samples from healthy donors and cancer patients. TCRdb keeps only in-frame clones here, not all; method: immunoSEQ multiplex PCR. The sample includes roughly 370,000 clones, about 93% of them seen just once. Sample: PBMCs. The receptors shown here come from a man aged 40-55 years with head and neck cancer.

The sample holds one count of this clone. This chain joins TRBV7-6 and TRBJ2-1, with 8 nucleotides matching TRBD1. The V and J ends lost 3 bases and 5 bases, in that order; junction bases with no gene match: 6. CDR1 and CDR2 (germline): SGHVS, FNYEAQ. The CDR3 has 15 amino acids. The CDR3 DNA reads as TGTGCCAGCAGCTTCCGACAGGGGTCGGACAATGAGCAGTTCTTC. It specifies CASSFRQGSDNEQFF.

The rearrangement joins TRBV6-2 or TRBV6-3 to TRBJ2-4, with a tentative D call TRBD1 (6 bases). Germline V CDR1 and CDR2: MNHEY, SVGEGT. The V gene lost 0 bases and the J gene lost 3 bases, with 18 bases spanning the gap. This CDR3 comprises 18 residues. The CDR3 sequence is CASSYSKDRADGKNIQYF. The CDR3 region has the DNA TGTGCCAGCAGTTACTCGAAGGACAGAGCGGATGGCAAAAACATTCAGTACTTC.

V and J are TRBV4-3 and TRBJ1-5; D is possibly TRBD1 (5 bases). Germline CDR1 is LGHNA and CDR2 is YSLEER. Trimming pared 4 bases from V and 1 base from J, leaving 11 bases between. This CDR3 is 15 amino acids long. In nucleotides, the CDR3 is TGCGCCAGCAGCCTCATGGGGGGAAGCAATCAGCCCCAGCATTTT. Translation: CASSLMGGSNQPQHF.